This T cell receptor (beta chain) was profiled in a study of blood T cell repertoires in COVID-19. Study-wide background: Samples of COVID-19 (acute and convalescent) were obtained from the United States, Italy and Spain. The analysed material was cDNA or gDNA that came from T cells, B-cell-depleted T cells, or PBMCs.

As originally analysed: Reference gene primer amplification in the assay estimated nucleated cell counts. This table comes from immunoSEQ multiplex PCR, and its TCRdb copy is limited to in-frame clones, with some not included. Clone size and the V and J calls come from that table; the DNA yielded D and trimming. The sample comprises around 80,000 clones, 83% of which are singletons, and roughly 30% rests with the top ten. Germline values: CDR1 MDHEN, CDR2 SYDVKM. V was cut by 6 bases and J by 2 bases, with 13 bases left in between. The length of the CDR3 is 14 residues. The chain links TRBV28 to TRBJ1-1, with a possible D match to TRBD1 (6 bases). Sequencing used peripheral blood. The receptor comes from an elderly woman with acute or convalescent COVID-19. In DNA form, the CDR3 reads TGTGCCAGCAGCCGCGGGGGGCCTAACACTGAAGCTTTCTTT. Its protein product is CASSRGGPNTEAFF.